This T cell receptor beta chain comes out of a study of T cell responses to AZD1222 COVID-19 vaccine. The table came from immunoSEQ multiplex PCR; TCRdb's copy has only in-frame clones and leaves some out. The sample includes approximately 100,000 clones, roughly 89% seen only once; the top ten take 45% to 50%. Germline loops: CDR1 SNHLY, CDR2 FYNNEI. Trimming left V 4 bases short and J 2 bases short, with 13 bases between. This CDR3 is built from 15 residues. The chain uses TRBV2 and TRBJ2-3; D is ambiguous. The material was peripheral blood, obtained on day 0 of AZD1222 vaccination. This clonotype was sampled from an adult in good health. The CDR3 coding sequence is TGTGCCAGCAGTGTTTTAGGCGGTCCCACAGATACGCAGTATTTT. Its translation is CASSVLGGPTDTQYF.